This entry lists 28 T cell receptor beta chains sequenced from one sample in a study of OX40 agonist ivuxolimab in advanced cancers. This table comes from immunoSEQ multiplex PCR, and its TCRdb copy is limited to in-frame clones, with some not included. This table has some 64,000 clones, about 88% appearing once. Specimen: CD4+ or CD8+ T cells sorted from blood, collected in a trial of the OX40 agonist ivuxolimab. Receptor source: an adult with an advanced solid tumor such as melanoma, head and neck, liver or kidney cancer.

The CDR3 nucleotides are TGTGCCAGCTCACCTGCGGCAGCGGGCGACGAGCAGTACTTC. It codes for CASSPAAAGDEQYF. The chain has TRBV18 and TRBJ2-7; maybe TRBD2 (6 bases). V was shortened by 3 bases and J by 5 bases, with 14 bases between the two germline ends. Germline CDR1 and CDR2: KGHSH and LQKENI. The CDR3 has 14 amino acids.

The J gene is TRBJ2-5, the V gene TRBV28; TRBD1 aligns across 8 bases. CDR3 size: 14 residues. CDR1 and CDR2 (germline): MDHEN, SYDVKM. J lost 11 bases, V lost 2 bases, and 10 bases had no gene match. CDR3: CASSLGNDRGEQYF. The CDR3 DNA reads TGTGCCAGCAGTTTAGGGAACGACAGGGGAGAGCAGTACTTC.

The CDR3 region is CATSREGQGLGANEKLFF. CDR3 coding DNA: TGTGCCACCAGCAGAGAAGGACAGGGCTTAGGTGCTAATGAAAAACTGTTTTTT. The chain has TRBV15 and TRBJ1-4; 8 positions match TRBD1. V was clipped by 0 bases and J by 3 bases; unmatched bases: 9. CDR1 LNHNV and CDR2 YYDKDF come from the germline V gene (reference sequence). CDR3 length: 18 amino acids.

The chain uses TRBV7-3 and TRBJ2-2; 10 bases align to TRBD1. CDR1 SGHTA and CDR2 FQGTGA come from the germline V gene. The CDR3 runs to 15 residues. The junction had 7 bases not matched to a gene; V was cut back by 6 bases and J by 6 bases. CDR3 nucleotide sequence: TGTGCCAGCAGGACCGGGACAGGGGTCCCCGGGGAGCTGTTTTTT. It specifies CASRTGTGVPGELFF.

CDR3 amino acids: CASSLGATNTEAFF. The DNA for the CDR3 is TGCGCCAGCAGCTTGGGGGCAACGAACACTGAAGCTTTCTTT. The chain employs TRBV5-1 and TRBJ1-1, with D uncertain. Germline lookup yields CDR1 SGHRS and CDR2 YFSETQ. V lost 0 bases and J lost 1, with 7 bases in between. This CDR3 spans 14 amino acids.

This clone occurred once. This chain links TRBV6-5 with TRBJ2-7; 10 bases fit TRBD1. V dropped 7 bases and J dropped 1; count of bases not matched to a gene: 4. Germline CDR1 is MNHEY and CDR2 is SVGAGI. The CDR3 consists of 14 residues. The CDR3 here is CASTDRGRSYEQYF. CDR3 in DNA: TGTGCCAGCACCGACAGGGGGCGATCCTACGAGCAGTACTTC.

The chain couples TRBV5-1 to TRBJ1-2; D is unresolved. V was pared by 0 bases and J by 2 bases, with 11 bases between. The CDR3 is made up of 15 amino acids. Germline-derived CDR1 and CDR2 are SGHRS and YFSETQ. This chain's CDR3 is CASSLGQVENYGYTF. DNA of the CDR3: TGCGCCAGCAGCTTGGGGCAGGTGGAAAACTATGGCTACACCTTC.

V usage is TRBV5-4 and J usage is TRBJ2-3; tentatively, D is TRBD2 (5 bases). This CDR3 is built from 14 residues. V was pared by 2 bases and J by 10 bases, with 17 bases between. Germline loops: CDR1 SGHNT, CDR2 YYREEE (reference sequence). The CDR3 nucleotides are TGTGCCAGCAGCTTCTGGCGGGCTGACGGAGCGCAGTATTTT. Its translation: CASSFWRADGAQYF.

V usage is TRBV15 and J usage is TRBJ2-1; D is uncertain. This CDR3 region has 13 residues. Trimming cost V 5 bases and J 2 bases, with 7 bases left between them. CDR1 and CDR2 from the germline V gene are LNHNV and YYDKDF (reference sequence). In DNA form, the CDR3 reads TGTGCCACCAGCCTCACCCCCTACAATGAGCAGTTCTTC. It codes for CATSLTPYNEQFF. The full variable domain, rest sourced from reference TRBV15 and TRBJ2-1, is DAMVIQNPRYQVTQFGKPVTLSCSQTLNHNVMYWYQQKSSQAPKLLFHYYDKDFNNEADTPDNFQSRRPNTSFCFLDIRSPGLGDTAMYLCATSLTPYNEQFFGPGTRLTVL.

The chain uses TRBV14 and TRBJ2-7; D ambiguous. Trimming stripped 2 bases from V and 3 bases from J, with 5 bases between. The CDR3 sequence is 12 residues long. The germline gives CDR1 SGHDN, CDR2 FVKESK. The CDR3 coding sequence is TGTGCCAGCAGCCAACTGTTCTACGAGCAGTACTTC. Amino acid sequence: CASSQLFYEQYF.

This chain uses TRBV10-2 with TRBJ2-2; 7 nucleotides agree with TRBD1. Unmatched junction bases numbered 4, after V lost 8 bases and J lost 7 bases. Germline CDR1 WSHSY, CDR2 SAAADI. This CDR3 has 12 amino acids. This chain's CDR3 is CASATGYGELFF. The CDR3 DNA sequence: TGCGCCAGCGCGACAGGGTACGGGGAGCTGTTTTTT.

The chain couples TRBV6-5 to TRBJ1-6, with 9 nucleotides matching TRBD1. V gave up 0 bases and J gave up 10 bases; unmatched junction bases: 7. This CDR3 region has 16 residues. Germline V gives CDR1 MNHEY, CDR2 SVGAGI. This CDR3 reads CASSYSRGTGMSPLHF. CDR3 nucleotides: TGTGCCAGCAGTTACTCGAGGGGGACAGGGATGTCACCCCTCCACTTT.

This sequence joins TRBV5-1 and TRBJ2-3, with 9 bases lining up with TRBD2. Germline CDR1 SGHRS, CDR2 YFSETQ. This CDR3 has 17 amino acids. V trimming: 4 bases; J trimming: 2 bases; junction bases outside the gene matches: 11. The CDR3 DNA reads as TGCGCCAGCAGCCACCGGGTAGCGGGAGTGGACACAGATACGCAGTATTTT. It encodes CASSHRVAGVDTDTQYF.

The gene calls are TRBV27 and TRBJ2-7; D is possibly TRBD1 or TRBD2 (5 bases each). The germline gives CDR1 MNHEY, CDR2 SMNVEV (reference sequence). Trimming cost V 2 bases and J 2 bases, with 16 bases left between them. This CDR3 region has 16 residues. The CDR3 DNA follows: TGTGCCAGCAGTTTACTCGCCGGGACGGTCGCCTACGAGCAGTACTTC. Amino acids: CASSLLAGTVAYEQYF.

The chain carries TRBV18 and TRBJ2-1; 8 bases are a match to TRBD2. Germline values: CDR1 KGHSH, CDR2 LQKENI. This CDR3 region has 16 residues. V gave up 2 bases and J gave up 4 bases; unmatched junction bases: 7. CDR3 in DNA: TGTGCCAGCTCACCAGGGAAAACTAGCGGATACAATGAGCAGTTCTTC. It yields the protein CASSPGKTSGYNEQFF.

V and J are TRBV7-9 and TRBJ1-1; tentative D call: TRBD1 (6 bases). Germline V gives CDR1 SEHNR, CDR2 FQNEAQ (reference sequence). V lost 5 bases to trimming and J lost 4 bases, with 14 bases between them. CDR3 size: 14 residues. CDR3 sequence reads: CASSPFGTTTEAFF. CDR3 nucleotides: TGTGCCAGCAGCCCCTTTGGGACAACCACTGAAGCTTTCTTT.

The chain links TRBV5-1 to TRBJ1-2; tentative D call: TRBD1 (6 bases). Germline V lookup: CDR1 SGHRS, CDR2 YFSETQ. Trimming took 0 bases from V and 10 from J, leaving 13 bases between them. The CDR3 contains 13 residues. The CDR3 sequence: CASSLGTGRDYTF. The CDR3 DNA reads TGCGCCAGCAGCTTGGGCACAGGGAGGGACTACACCTTC.

This clone is a singleton in its sample. This chain uses TRBV5-1 with TRBJ2-2; 10 nucleotides line up with TRBD2. The germline V gene encodes CDR1 SGHRS and CDR2 YFSETQ. The CDR3 covers 18 residues. Losses at the gene ends were 0 bases for V and 5 bases for J; bases not matched to a gene: 10. Here the CDR3 DNA reads TGCGCCAGCAGCTTGGGGACTAGCGGTAATGATGGTACCGGGGAGCTGTTTTTT. It specifies CASSLGTSGNDGTGELFF.

The chain joins TRBV10-2 to TRBJ2-7, with D perhaps TRBD1 or TRBD2 (6 bases each). Trimming shortened V by 7 bases and J by 6 bases, and 19 bases separated the two germline ends. This CDR3 is 14 amino acids long. Germline loops: CDR1 WSHSY, CDR2 SAAADI. CDR3 loop: CASTPAGQRGEQYF. In nucleotides, the CDR3 is TGCGCCAGCACCCCCGCGGGACAACGTGGCGAGCAGTACTTC.

The rearrangement uses TRBV6-5 and TRBJ2-2, with 7 bases that match TRBD2. CDR3 length equals 16 residues. The V segment lost 4 bases and the J segment 5 bases; nucleotides outside the gene matches: 10. CDR1 MNHEY and CDR2 SVGAGI come from the germline V gene. The CDR3 sequence is CASSWQRGGRTGELFF. CDR3 bases: TGTGCCAGCAGTTGGCAGAGGGGCGGGAGAACCGGGGAGCTGTTTTTT.

The V and J genes are TRBV5-5 and TRBJ2-6, with unresolved D. V was shortened by 4 bases and J by 0 bases, with 8 bases between the two germline ends. The CDR3 sequence is 15 residues long. CDR1 SGHKS and CDR2 YYEKEE come from the germline V gene (reference sequence). CDR3 nucleotide sequence: TGTGCCAGCAGCCCCGGGCCCTCTGGGGCCAACGTCCTGACTTTC. As protein: CASSPGPSGANVLTF.

As concerns this clone: Other DNA sequences within the sample encode an identical CDR3. This chain connects TRBV29-1 to TRBJ2-7; 10 bases are a match to TRBD2. Germline values: CDR1 SQVTM, CDR2 ANQGSEA. This CDR3 spans 13 amino acids. V trimming: 6 bases; J trimming: 1 base; junction bases outside the gene matches: 3. The CDR3 reads CSVRTSGSYEQYF. The CDR3, as DNA: TGCAGCGTGCGGACTAGCGGTTCCTACGAGCAGTACTTC.

In its sample, this clone was seen once. The rearrangement uses TRBV5-4 and TRBJ2-7; D perhaps matches TRBD2 (6 bases). Trimming removed 0 bases from V and 5 bases from J, with 15 bases in between. Germline V gene lookup returns CDR1 SGHNT and CDR2 YYREEE (reference sequence). The CDR3 sequence is 15 residues long. In DNA, the CDR3 is TGTGCCAGCAGCTTGGGGGGAGGAGGGGCGGACGAGCAGTACTTC. It is translated as CASSLGGGGADEQYF.

The chain carries TRBV19 and TRBJ1-1; D gene unclear. Germline CDR1 and CDR2: LNHDA and SQIVND (reference sequence). This CDR3 region has 13 residues. Trimming took off 0 bases at V and 3 bases at J, with 5 bases between the two ends. CDR3 residues: CASSIDGDTEAFF. As DNA, the CDR3 is TGTGCCAGTAGTATAGACGGGGACACTGAAGCTTTCTTT. Variable domain in full (rest from reference TRBV19 and TRBJ1-1): DGGITQSPKYLFRKEGQNVTLSCEQNLNHDAMYWYRQDPGQGLRLIYYSQIVNDFQKGDIAEGYSVSREKKESFPLTVTSAQKNPTAFYLCASSIDGDTEAFFGQGTRLTVV.

The chain carries TRBV2 and TRBJ2-1, with TRBD1 matching 7 bases. V was clipped by 5 bases and J by 3 bases; unmatched bases: 10. CDR3 length: 16 residues. Germline CDR1 and CDR2: SNHLY and FYNNEI. CDR3 residues: CASSTRGRRDYNEQFF. Written as DNA, the CDR3 is TGTGCCAGCAGTACAAGGGGGCGAAGGGACTACAATGAGCAGTTCTTC.

The chain couples TRBV7-3 to TRBJ1-1; TRBD1 aligns across 7 bases. CDR3 size: 15 residues. Germline V gene sequence: CDR1 SGHTA, CDR2 FQGTGA. V trimming: 5 bases; J trimming: 2 bases; junction bases outside the gene matches: 8. Here the CDR3 reads CASSPTGTANTEAFF. The CDR3 DNA sequence: TGTGCCAGCAGCCCTACCGGGACAGCAAACACTGAAGCTTTCTTT.

V gene TRBV5-1 combines with J gene TRBJ1-3, with unresolved D. V lost 0 bases and J 0 bases, leaving 10 bases between the germline ends. The CDR3 consists of 16 residues. CDR1 is SGHRS and CDR2 is YFSETQ in the germline V gene. As DNA, the CDR3 is TGCGCCAGCAGCTTGGTGGGTTTGAGCTCTGGAAACACCATATATTTT. Protein: CASSLVGLSSGNTIYF.

The chain links TRBV5-1 to TRBJ1-2; a possible D gene is TRBD1 (6 bases). Trimming left V 0 bases short and J 7 bases short, with 16 bases between. The CDR3 consists of 15 residues. Germline V lookup: CDR1 SGHRS, CDR2 YFSETQ. The CDR3 DNA reads TGCGCCAGCAGCTTGGGCGACAGGATATCTATTGGCTACACCTTC. This gives the protein CASSLGDRISIGYTF.